The text below deals with one TCR beta chain. The V gene lost 3 bases and the J gene lost 0 bases, with 12 bases spanning the gap. The CDR3 extends over 14 amino acids. The germline V gene encodes CDR1 DFQATT and CDR2 SNEGSKA (reference sequence). The data originate from a study of blood T cell repertoires in COVID-19. TCRdb's copy holds only in-frame clones and misses some; the assay was immunoSEQ multiplex PCR. The sample records over 60,000 clones, roughly 82% being singletons. This TCR came from a human donor in a cohort sampled during active COVID-19. The rearrangement uses TRBV20-1 and TRBJ2-7; D is unresolved. Sample: peripheral blood. The CDR3 loop reads CSASDPVGSYEQYF. In DNA form, the CDR3 reads TGCAGTGCTAGTGATCCGGTCGGCTCCTACGAGCAGTACTTC.